Listed here are 4 T cell receptor beta chains from one sample, sequenced in a study of blood T cell repertoires in COVID-19. Assay: immunoSEQ multiplex PCR; the TCRdb copy retains only in-frame clones and omits some. The sample has 55,000 to 65,000 clones; around 83% are singletons. The sequencing sample was made of peripheral blood. These receptor sequences come from a woman of 80 years or more with acute or convalescent COVID-19.

The V call is TRBV11-1, the J call TRBJ2-5, with TRBD2 matching 7 bases. Germline lookup yields CDR1 SGHAT and CDR2 FQDESV (reference sequence). This CDR3 is built from 16 residues. After removal of 6 bases from V and 1 base from J, the junction contained 11 bases not matched to a gene. Here the CDR3 reads CASSLGRGGSQETQYF. DNA for the CDR3: TGTGCCAGCAGTCTAGGGAGGGGTGGGAGCCAAGAGACCCAGTACTTC.

The sample holds one count of this clone. The chain recombines TRBV19 with TRBJ1-2; D is undetermined. The V end was cut by 7 bases, the J end by 4 bases, with 10 bases between. Germline values: CDR1 LNHDA, CDR2 SQIVND (reference sequence). The CDR3 runs to 12 residues. Here the CDR3 reads CASNTGSYGYTF. The CDR3 region has the DNA TGTGCCAGTAATACGGGGAGCTATGGCTACACCTTC.

The chain employs TRBV10-2 and TRBJ2-2; 8 bases fit TRBD1. V was pared by 7 bases and J by 1 base, with 8 bases of the junction left unmatched. This CDR3 comprises 16 residues. Germline V gives CDR1 WSHSY, CDR2 SAAADI. CDR3 nucleotide sequence: TGCGCCAGCACCCGTCCCGGGACAGGGAACACCGGGGAGCTGTTTTTT. Its protein product is CASTRPGTGNTGELFF.

This clone was counted between two and nine times. The chain combines TRBV4-3 with TRBJ1-5; D is ambiguous. The CDR3 extends over 14 amino acids. Trimming removed 4 bases from V and 6 bases from J, with 13 bases in between. Looked up from germline, CDR1 is LGHNA and CDR2 is YSLEER. The CDR3 protein is CASSPGIGSQPQHF. For the CDR3, the DNA is TGCGCCAGCAGCCCAGGCATAGGAAGTCAGCCCCAGCATTTT.